The clone carrying this T cell receptor (beta chain) showed up many times. The antigen is not known. This sample is part of a study of early T cells in non-severe SARS-CoV-2 infection. Across the study: The chains were unpaired, and the sequenced material was bulk RNA from unsorted whole blood. The study, taken as a whole, reports: Private and CD4 specificities were missed by VDJdb matching, skewed to anti-spike CD8.

Attachment of unique molecular identifiers was made to individual cDNA molecules. MiXCR was run by TCRdb on the 5' RACE reads, yielding one entry per CDR3 protein. This sample has more than 60,000 distinct CDR3 sequences; about 13% occur once, and the top ten carry 6%. The germline V gene has CDR1 SGHKS and CDR2 YYEKEE (reference sequence). The CDR3 loop spans 17 amino acids. V gave up 2 bases and J gave up 8 bases; unmatched junction bases: 11. The sequenced material came from whole blood. The TCR comes from an adult who was a healthcare worker with PCR-confirmed SARS-CoV-2 infection or an uninfected control (not recorded which). The chain uses TRBV5-5 and TRBJ2-1; 12 bases align to TRBD2. Here the CDR3 DNA reads TGTGCCAGCAGCTTCTATTCGCGGACTAGCGGGACGGATGAGCAGTTCTTC. It yields the protein CASSFYSRTSGTDEQFF.